Listed here are 17 T cell receptor beta chains from one sample, sequenced in a study of T cell repertoires in cytomegalovirus infection. TCRdb reanalysed the reads using MiXCR and keeps one entry per CDR3 protein. The repertoire consists of approximately 590,000 distinct CDR3 sequences, with about 39% occurring once and the leading ten covering more than 40%. Their antigen targets remain unknown. Sequenced here: cultured PBMCs, sampled from culture after CMV antigen stimulation. These receptors all come from a human donor in good health (CMV status not recorded). Some clones in this sample may be carry-over from other donors' samples.

There are a few counts of this clonotype. The V call is TRBV4-1, the J call TRBJ2-7; D is unclear. V lost 1 base to trimming and J lost 2 bases, with 9 bases between them. Germline V lookup: CDR1 MGHRA, CDR2 YSYEKL. This CDR3 contains 14 residues. CDR3: CASSQVGQPYEQYF. As DNA, the CDR3 is TGCGCCAGCAGCCAAGTGGGCCAGCCCTACGAGCAGTACTTC.

J is TRBJ2-3 and V is TRBV28; 8 positions match TRBD2. V shed 6 bases, J shed 3 bases, and the junction held 8 bases outside the gene matches. Germline V gene sequence: CDR1 MDHEN, CDR2 SYDVKM. This CDR3 spans 15 amino acids. CDR3 loop: CASSPGGGGTDTQYF. The DNA of the CDR3 is TGTGCCAGCAGCCCCGGGGGGGGAGGTACAGATACGCAGTATTTT.

This clonotype was counted once. The CDR3 DNA is TGCAGTGCTAGGGATACTAGCGGGAGGGAGTACAATGAGCAGTTCTTC. This encodes CSARDTSGREYNEQFF. The chain combines TRBV20-1 with TRBJ2-1; 13 bases map to TRBD2. CDR3 size: 16 residues. Unmatched junction bases numbered 6, after V lost 3 bases and J lost 4 bases. In germline, CDR1 is DFQATT, CDR2 SNEGSKA (reference sequence).

The CDR3 nucleotides are TGTGCCAGCAGCTTACTCGGAGGGGGCGGTGAAAAACTGTTTTTT. This encodes CASSLLGGGGEKLFF. The chain employs TRBV7-9 and TRBJ1-4; 7 nucleotides agree with TRBD1. J was trimmed by 7 bases and V by 2 bases; bases with no gene match: 7. The CDR3 contains 15 residues. The germline gives CDR1 SEHNR, CDR2 FQNEAQ (reference sequence).

The V gene is TRBV27, the J gene TRBJ2-1; the match to TRBD2 covers 7 bases. Germline V lookup: CDR1 MNHEY, CDR2 SMNVEV (reference sequence). The CDR3 is 13 residues long. The ends lost 7 bases at V and 5 bases at J; junction bases unmatched: 5. CDR3 nucleotides: TGTGCCAGCACTAGCGGAAAGGACAATGAGCAGTTCTTC. This sequence encodes CASTSGKDNEQFF.

In this sample, this clonotype turned up many times. The rearrangement joins TRBV7-2 to TRBJ2-3; D is ambiguous. V dropped 1 base and J dropped 4 bases, with 6 bases sitting between them. This CDR3 comprises 13 residues. Germline V CDR1 and CDR2: SGHTA, FQGNSA. The CDR3 region is CASSLEAADTQYF. Written as DNA, the CDR3 is TGTGCCAGCAGCTTAGAGGCGGCAGATACGCAGTATTTT.

At least ten counts were recorded for this clonotype. This chain uses TRBV7-9 with TRBJ2-5; D possibly corresponds to TRBD2 (6 bases). V shed 4 bases and J shed 3 bases, with 12 bases lying between them. Germline assignment: CDR1 SEHNR and CDR2 FQNEAQ (reference sequence). The CDR3 length is 14 residues. The chain's CDR3 is CASSYFGGEETQYF. The CDR3 nucleotides read TGTGCCAGCAGCTACTTCGGGGGTGAAGAGACCCAGTACTTC.

This clonotype came up a few times. The V gene is TRBV7-8, the J gene TRBJ2-3, with 11 nucleotides matching TRBD2. This CDR3 contains 17 residues. The germline gives CDR1 SGHVS, CDR2 FQNEAQ. Trimming at V came to 4 bases and at J to 10 bases, leaving 16 bases not matched to a gene. The CDR3 DNA reads as TGTGCCAGCAGCTCTCGGGGGCGACTAGCGGGGAATAGGTCGCAGTATTTT. Its protein is CASSSRGRLAGNRSQYF.

This clonotype was counted a few times. The chain recombines TRBV7-8 with TRBJ1-2; D is possibly TRBD1 (6 bases). V gave up 2 bases and J gave up 4 bases, with 20 bases separating them. Germline CDR1 and CDR2: SGHVS and FQNEAQ. CDR3 length: 17 amino acids. CDR3 sequence reads: CASSLPQSGTPFYGYTF. DNA of the CDR3: TGTGCCAGCAGCTTACCTCAGTCCGGGACACCTTTCTATGGCTACACCTTC.

This rearrangement joins TRBV3-1 to TRBJ2-3; 7 nucleotides line up with TRBD1. The CDR3 sequence is 16 residues long. Germline loops: CDR1 LGHDT, CDR2 YNNKEL (reference sequence). Losses at the gene ends were 4 bases for V and 3 bases for J; bases not matched to a gene: 10. The CDR3 is CASSPPRDRGTDTQYF. The CDR3 bases are TGTGCCAGCAGCCCACCACGGGACAGAGGGACAGATACGCAGTATTTT.

This clonotype was recorded a few times. V is TRBV6-1 and J is TRBJ2-7; 8 bases agree with TRBD1. The V gene end was trimmed by 4 bases and the J gene end by 0 bases; junction bases not matched to a gene: 5. Per the germline V gene, CDR1 is MNHNS and CDR2 is SASEGT. The CDR3 runs 15 residues. CDR3 amino acids: CASSGGQVPSYEQYF. As DNA, the CDR3 is TGTGCCAGCAGTGGGGGACAGGTACCCTCCTACGAGCAGTACTTC.

This clonotype was counted only a few times. This chain links TRBV12-3 or TRBV12-4 with TRBJ2-3, with D perhaps matching TRBD1 (5 bases). Trimming shortened V by 7 bases and J by 3 bases, and 11 bases separated the two germline ends. The CDR3 consists of 13 residues. The CDR3 is CASNRDRTDTQYF. DNA for the CDR3: TGTGCCAGCAATAGAGACAGAACAGATACGCAGTATTTT.

The V gene is TRBV2, the J gene TRBJ2-7, with 9 nucleotides matching TRBD2. Trimming took 3 bases from V and 6 from J; bases not matched to a gene: 6. The CDR3 covers 14 residues. Germline V gene sequence: CDR1 SNHLY, CDR2 FYNNEI. The CDR3 loop is CASSEALLAGEQYF. CDR3 in DNA: TGTGCCAGCAGTGAGGCGCTACTAGCGGGCGAGCAGTACTTC.

CDR3 sequence reads: CSVQRESYEQYF. CDR3 in DNA: TGCAGCGTTCAGCGGGAGAGCTACGAGCAGTACTTC. V is TRBV29-1 and J is TRBJ2-7, with 8 nucleotides matching TRBD2. CDR3 length: 12 amino acids. V dropped 5 bases and J dropped 3; count of bases not matched to a gene: 3. Germline values: CDR1 SQVTM, CDR2 ANQGSEA.

The rearrangement uses TRBV20-1 and TRBJ1-1; D is ambiguous. The germline V gene has CDR1 DFQATT and CDR2 SNEGSKA (reference sequence). V lost 5 bases and J 0 bases, leaving 19 bases between the germline ends. This CDR3 comprises 16 residues. CDR3 loop: CSASETTLNLNTEAFF. CDR3 in DNA: TGCAGTGCTTCTGAGACAACGCTGAATCTGAACACTGAAGCTTTCTTT.

This clonotype was counted between two and nine times. The rearrangement links TRBV12-3 or TRBV12-4 to TRBJ1-6; maybe TRBD1 (5 bases). This CDR3 has 16 residues. The V and J ends lost 7 bases and 7 bases respectively, with 20 bases between them. The CDR3 nucleotides are TGTGCCAGCACTTTGGGGGACCCAGGGATCAATTCACCCCTCCACTTT. Translation gives CASTLGDPGINSPLHF.

The chain joins TRBV6-8 to TRBJ2-2; tentatively, D is TRBD1 (6 bases). The CDR3 extends over 13 amino acids. The V gene lost 7 bases and the J gene lost 7 bases, with 13 bases spanning the gap. CDR1 is MNHGY and CDR2 is SAAAGT in the germline V gene. CDR3 nucleotides: TGTGCCAGCATTCGACAGGCGAACGGGGAGCTGTTTTTT. It specifies CASIRQANGELFF.